The entry below describes one TCR beta chain. TCRdb keeps only in-frame clones here, not all; method: immunoSEQ multiplex PCR. The sample yields 17,000 or so clones, about two thirds seen once. One to two pinch biopsies were taken from the rectum during colonoscopy. The sample is drawn from a study of pediatric ulcerative colitis. V lost 4 bases and J lost 5; bases outside the gene matches: 3. The CDR3 sequence is 14 residues long. Germline V gives CDR1 SGHAT, CDR2 FQDESV (reference sequence). The sequenced sample consisted of gut tissue. The genes are TRBV11-1 and TRBJ2-1; 9 bases fit TRBD2. This TCR was sampled from a girl aged 10 to 17 with moderate ulcerative colitis. In nucleotides, the CDR3 is TGTGCCAGCAGCTATCTAGCGGGGAACAATGAGCAGTTCTTC. Encoded protein: CASSYLAGNNEQFF.